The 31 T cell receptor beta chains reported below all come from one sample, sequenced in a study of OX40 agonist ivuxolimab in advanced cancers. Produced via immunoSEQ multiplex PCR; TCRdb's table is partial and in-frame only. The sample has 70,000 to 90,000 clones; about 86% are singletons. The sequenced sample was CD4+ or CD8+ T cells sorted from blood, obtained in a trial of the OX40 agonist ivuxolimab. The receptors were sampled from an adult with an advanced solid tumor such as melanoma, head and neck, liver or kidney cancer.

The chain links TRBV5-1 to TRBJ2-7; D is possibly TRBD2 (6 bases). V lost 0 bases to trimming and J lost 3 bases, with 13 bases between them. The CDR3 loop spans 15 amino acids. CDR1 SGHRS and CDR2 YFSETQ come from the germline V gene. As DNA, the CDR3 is TGCGCCAGCAGCTTGGGAGGAGGGACCAGCTACGAGCAGTACTTC. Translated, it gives CASSLGGGTSYEQYF.

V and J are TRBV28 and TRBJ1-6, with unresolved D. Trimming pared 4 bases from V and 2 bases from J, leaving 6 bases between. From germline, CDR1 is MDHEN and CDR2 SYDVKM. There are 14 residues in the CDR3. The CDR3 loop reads CASSWSTYNSPLHF. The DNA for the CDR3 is TGTGCCAGCAGTTGGTCAACCTATAATTCACCCCTCCACTTT.

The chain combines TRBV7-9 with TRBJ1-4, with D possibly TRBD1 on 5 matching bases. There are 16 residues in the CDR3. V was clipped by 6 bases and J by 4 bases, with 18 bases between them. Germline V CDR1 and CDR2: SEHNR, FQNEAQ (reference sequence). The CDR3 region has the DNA TGTGCCAGCAGTGACCCGTGGGGGAGATTTAATGAAAAACTGTTTTTT. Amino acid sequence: CASSDPWGRFNEKLFF.

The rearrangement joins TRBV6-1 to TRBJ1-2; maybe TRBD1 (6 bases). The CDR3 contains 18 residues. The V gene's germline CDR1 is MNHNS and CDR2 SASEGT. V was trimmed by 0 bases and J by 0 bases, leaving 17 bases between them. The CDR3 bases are TGTGCCAGCAGTGAAGCGCTTCCCGGGGGCCTAACTAACTATGGCTACACCTTC. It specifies CASSEALPGGLTNYGYTF.

The CDR3 sequence: CASSLALPGTEAFF. The CDR3 DNA is TGTGCCAGCAGCTTAGCCCTCCCGGGCACTGAAGCTTTCTTT. The chain employs TRBV7-9 and TRBJ1-1, with D uncertain. Germline values: CDR1 SEHNR, CDR2 FQNEAQ (reference sequence). This CDR3 has 14 amino acids. V lost 0 bases and J lost 4, with 9 bases in between.

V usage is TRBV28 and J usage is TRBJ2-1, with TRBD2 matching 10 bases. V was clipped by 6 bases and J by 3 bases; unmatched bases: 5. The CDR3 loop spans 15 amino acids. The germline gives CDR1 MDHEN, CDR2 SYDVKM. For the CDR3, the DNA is TGTGCCAGCAGGGACGGGACTAGCGACTACAATGAGCAGTTCTTC. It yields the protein CASRDGTSDYNEQFF.

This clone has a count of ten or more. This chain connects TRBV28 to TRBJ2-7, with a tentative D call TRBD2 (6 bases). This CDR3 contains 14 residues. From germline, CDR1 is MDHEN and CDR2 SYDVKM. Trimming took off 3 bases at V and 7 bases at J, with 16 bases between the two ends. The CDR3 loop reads CASSFLAGSQEQYF. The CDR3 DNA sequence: TGTGCCAGCAGTTTTTTGGCGGGGTCTCAGGAGCAGTACTTC.

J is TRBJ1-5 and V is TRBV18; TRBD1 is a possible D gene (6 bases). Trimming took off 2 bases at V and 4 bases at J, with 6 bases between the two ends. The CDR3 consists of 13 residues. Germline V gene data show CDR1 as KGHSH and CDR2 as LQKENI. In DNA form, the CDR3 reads TGTGCCAGCTCACCAGACAGGAATCAGCCCCAGCATTTT. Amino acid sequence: CASSPDRNQPQHF.

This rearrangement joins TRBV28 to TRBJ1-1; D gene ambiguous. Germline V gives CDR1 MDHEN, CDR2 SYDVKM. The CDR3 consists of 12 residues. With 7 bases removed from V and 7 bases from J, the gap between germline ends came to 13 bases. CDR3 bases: TGTGCCAGCACGAGGAGGTGGGGTGAAGCTTTCTTT. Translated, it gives CASTRRWGEAFF.

The CDR3 loop reads CASSIYGGLNTEAFF. The CDR3 DNA reads TGTGCCAGTAGTATTTACGGAGGACTGAACACTGAAGCTTTCTTT. The chain links TRBV19 to TRBJ1-1; D not certain. V was trimmed by 3 bases and J by 0 bases, leaving 11 bases between them. The CDR3 length is 15 residues. Germline V gene lookup returns CDR1 LNHDA and CDR2 SQIVND (reference sequence).

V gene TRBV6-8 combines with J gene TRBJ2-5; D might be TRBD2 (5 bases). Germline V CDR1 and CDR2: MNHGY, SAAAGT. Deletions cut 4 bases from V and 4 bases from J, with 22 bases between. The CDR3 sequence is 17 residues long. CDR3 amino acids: CASSSGWTQYYRETQYF. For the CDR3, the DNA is TGTGCCAGCAGTTCGGGTTGGACTCAATACTACAGAGAGACCCAGTACTTC.

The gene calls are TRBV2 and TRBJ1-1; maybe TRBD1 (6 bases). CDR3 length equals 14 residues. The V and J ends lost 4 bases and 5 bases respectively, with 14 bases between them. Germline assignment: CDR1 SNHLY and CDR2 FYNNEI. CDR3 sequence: CASSARQASTEAFF. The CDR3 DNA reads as TGTGCCAGCAGTGCTAGACAGGCGTCTACTGAAGCTTTCTTT.

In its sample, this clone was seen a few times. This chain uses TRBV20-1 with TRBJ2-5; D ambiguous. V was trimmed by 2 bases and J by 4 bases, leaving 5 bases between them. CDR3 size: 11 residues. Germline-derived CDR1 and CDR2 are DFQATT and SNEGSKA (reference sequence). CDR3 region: CSARKGETQYF. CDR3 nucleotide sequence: TGCAGTGCTAGAAAGGGAGAGACCCAGTACTTC.

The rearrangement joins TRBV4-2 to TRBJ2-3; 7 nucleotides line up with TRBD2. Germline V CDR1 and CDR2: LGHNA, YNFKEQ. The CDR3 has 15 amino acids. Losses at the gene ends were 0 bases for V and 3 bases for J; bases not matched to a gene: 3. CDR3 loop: CASSQDGDYTDTQYF. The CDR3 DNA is TGTGCCAGCAGCCAAGATGGGGACTATACAGATACGCAGTATTTT.

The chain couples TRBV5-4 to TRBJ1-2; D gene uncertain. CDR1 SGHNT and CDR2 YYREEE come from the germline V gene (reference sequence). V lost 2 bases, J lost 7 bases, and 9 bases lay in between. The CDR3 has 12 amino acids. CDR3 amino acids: CASSFRGFGYTF. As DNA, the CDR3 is TGTGCCAGCAGCTTTCGGGGTTTTGGCTACACCTTC.

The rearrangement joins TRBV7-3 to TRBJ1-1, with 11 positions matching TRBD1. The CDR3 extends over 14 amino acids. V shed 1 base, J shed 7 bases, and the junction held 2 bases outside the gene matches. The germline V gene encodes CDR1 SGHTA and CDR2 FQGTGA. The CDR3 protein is CASSLKGQGGEAFF. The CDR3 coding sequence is TGTGCCAGCAGCTTAAAGGGACAGGGGGGTGAAGCTTTCTTT.

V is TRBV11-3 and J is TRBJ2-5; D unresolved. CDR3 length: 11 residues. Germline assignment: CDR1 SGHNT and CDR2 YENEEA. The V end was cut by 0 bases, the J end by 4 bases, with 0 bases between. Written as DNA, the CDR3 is TGTGCCAGCAGCTTAGAAGAGACCCAGTACTTC. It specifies CASSLEETQYF.

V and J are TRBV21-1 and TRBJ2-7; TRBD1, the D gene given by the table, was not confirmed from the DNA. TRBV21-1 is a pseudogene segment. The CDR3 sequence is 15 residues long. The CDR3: CASSRTGRNTYEQYF. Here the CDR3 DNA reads TGTGCCAGCAGTCGGACAGGAAGGAATACCTACGAGCAGTACTTC.

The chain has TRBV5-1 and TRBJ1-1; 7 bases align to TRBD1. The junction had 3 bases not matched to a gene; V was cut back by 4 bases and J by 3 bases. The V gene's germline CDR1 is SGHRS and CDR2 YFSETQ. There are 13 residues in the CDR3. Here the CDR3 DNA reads TGCGCCAGCAGCACCACAGGGGACACTGAAGCTTTCTTT. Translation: CASSTTGDTEAFF.

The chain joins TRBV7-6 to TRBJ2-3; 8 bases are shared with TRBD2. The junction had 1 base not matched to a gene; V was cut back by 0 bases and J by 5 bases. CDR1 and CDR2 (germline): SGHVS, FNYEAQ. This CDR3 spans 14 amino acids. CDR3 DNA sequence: TGTGCCAGCAGCTTAGCCGGGGGGGGAGATACGCAGTATTTT. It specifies CASSLAGGGDTQYF.

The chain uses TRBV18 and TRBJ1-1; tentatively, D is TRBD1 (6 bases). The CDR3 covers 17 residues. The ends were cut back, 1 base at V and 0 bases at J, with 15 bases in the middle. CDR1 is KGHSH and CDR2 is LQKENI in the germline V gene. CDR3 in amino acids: CASSPLPLTGLNTEAFF. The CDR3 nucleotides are TGTGCCAGCTCACCACTGCCACTGACAGGCTTGAACACTGAAGCTTTCTTT.

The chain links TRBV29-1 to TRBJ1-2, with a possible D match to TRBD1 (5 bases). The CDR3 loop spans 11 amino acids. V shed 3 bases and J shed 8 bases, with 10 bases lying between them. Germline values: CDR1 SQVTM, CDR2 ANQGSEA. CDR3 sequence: CSVEGGNGYTF. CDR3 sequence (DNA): TGCAGCGTTGAGGGGGGGAACGGCTACACCTTC.

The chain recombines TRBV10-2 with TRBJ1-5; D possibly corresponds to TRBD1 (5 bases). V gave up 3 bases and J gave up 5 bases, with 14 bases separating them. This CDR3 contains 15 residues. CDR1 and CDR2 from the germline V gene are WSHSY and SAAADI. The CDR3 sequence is CASSEYKTDHQPQHF. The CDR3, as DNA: TGCGCCAGCAGTGAATATAAGACAGACCATCAGCCCCAGCATTTT.

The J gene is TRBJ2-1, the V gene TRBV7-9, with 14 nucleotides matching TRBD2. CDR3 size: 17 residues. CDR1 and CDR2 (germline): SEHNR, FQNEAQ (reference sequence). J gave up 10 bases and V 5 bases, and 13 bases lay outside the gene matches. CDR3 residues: CASSPYPGTSGRDEQFF. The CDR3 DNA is TGTGCCAGCAGCCCCTATCCCGGGACTAGCGGGAGAGACGAGCAGTTCTTC. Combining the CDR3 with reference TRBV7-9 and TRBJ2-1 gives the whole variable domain DTGVSQNPRHKITKRGQNVTFRCDPISEHNRLYWYRQTLGQGPEFLTYFQNEAQLEKSRLLSDRFSAERPKGSFSTLEIQRTEQGDSAMYLCASSPYPGTSGRDEQFFGPGTRLTVL.

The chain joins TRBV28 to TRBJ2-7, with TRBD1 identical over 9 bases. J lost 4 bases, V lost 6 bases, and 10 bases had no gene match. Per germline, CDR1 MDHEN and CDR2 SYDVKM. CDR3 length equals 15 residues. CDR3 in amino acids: CASRGGTGYGYEQYF. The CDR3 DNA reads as TGTGCCAGCAGGGGGGGGACAGGGTATGGATACGAGCAGTACTTC.

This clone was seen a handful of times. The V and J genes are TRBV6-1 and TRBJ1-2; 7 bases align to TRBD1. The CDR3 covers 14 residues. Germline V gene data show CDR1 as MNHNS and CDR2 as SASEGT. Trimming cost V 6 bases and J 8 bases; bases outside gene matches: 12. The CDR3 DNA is TGTGCCAGCAGGGAGAGGGGGCGGTTGGAAGGCTACACCTTC. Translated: CASRERGRLEGYTF.

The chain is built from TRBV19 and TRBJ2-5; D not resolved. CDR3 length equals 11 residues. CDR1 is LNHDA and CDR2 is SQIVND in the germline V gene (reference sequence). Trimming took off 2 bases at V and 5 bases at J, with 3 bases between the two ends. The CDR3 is CASSIRETQYF. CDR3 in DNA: TGTGCCAGTAGTATAAGGGAGACCCAGTACTTC.

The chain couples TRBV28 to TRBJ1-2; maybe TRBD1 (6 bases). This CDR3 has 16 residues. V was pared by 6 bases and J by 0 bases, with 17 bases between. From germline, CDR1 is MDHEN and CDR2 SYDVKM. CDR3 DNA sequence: TGTGCCAGCAGCTCCCCCTCGACAGGATCTAACTATGGCTACACCTTC. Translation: CASSSPSTGSNYGYTF.

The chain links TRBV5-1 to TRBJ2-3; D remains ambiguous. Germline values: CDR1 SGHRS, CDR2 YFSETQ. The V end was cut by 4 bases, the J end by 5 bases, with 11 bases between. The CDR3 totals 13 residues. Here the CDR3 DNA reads TGCGCCAGCAGCGCTCTCATGGGAGATACGCAGTATTTT. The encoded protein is CASSALMGDTQYF.

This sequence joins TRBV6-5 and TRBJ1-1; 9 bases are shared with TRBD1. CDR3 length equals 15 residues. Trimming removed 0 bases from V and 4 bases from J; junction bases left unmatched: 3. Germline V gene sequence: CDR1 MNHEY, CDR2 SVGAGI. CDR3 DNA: TGTGCCAGCAGTTACTCGACAGGGGGGGGCACTGAAGCTTTCTTT. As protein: CASSYSTGGGTEAFF.

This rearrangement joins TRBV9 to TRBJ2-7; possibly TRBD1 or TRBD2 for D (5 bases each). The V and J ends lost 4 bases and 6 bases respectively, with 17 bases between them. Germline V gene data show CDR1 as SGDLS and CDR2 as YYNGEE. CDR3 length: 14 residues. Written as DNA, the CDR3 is TGTGCCAGCAGCACCTGGGACGCGGCAAGCGAGCAGTACTTC. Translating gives CASSTWDAASEQYF.